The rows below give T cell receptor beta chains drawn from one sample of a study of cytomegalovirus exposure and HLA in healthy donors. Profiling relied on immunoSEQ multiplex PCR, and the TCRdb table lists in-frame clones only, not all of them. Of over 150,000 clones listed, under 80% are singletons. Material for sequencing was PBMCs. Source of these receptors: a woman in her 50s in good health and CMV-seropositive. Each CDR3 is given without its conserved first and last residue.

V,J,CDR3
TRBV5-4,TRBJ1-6,ASSSGQGEGALH
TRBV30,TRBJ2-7,AWTGGGAPSEQY
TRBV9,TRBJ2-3,ASTNPGTPRDADTQY
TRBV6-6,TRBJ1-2,ASSYYPSGGNNGYT
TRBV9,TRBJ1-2,ASSVVQTGEDGYT
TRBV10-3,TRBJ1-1,AISATRPEAF
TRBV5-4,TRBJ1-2,ASSQGQGEGGYT
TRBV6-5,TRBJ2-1,ASSYGGEHNEQF
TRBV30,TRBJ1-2,AWSVLAQGILET
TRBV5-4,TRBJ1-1,ASSSEGGARDTEAF
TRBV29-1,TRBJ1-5,SAGGLDQPQH
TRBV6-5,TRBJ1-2,ASTRTDYGYT
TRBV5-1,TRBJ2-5,ASSLGPSGGRETQY
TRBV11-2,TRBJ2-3,ASSSRLLTDTQY